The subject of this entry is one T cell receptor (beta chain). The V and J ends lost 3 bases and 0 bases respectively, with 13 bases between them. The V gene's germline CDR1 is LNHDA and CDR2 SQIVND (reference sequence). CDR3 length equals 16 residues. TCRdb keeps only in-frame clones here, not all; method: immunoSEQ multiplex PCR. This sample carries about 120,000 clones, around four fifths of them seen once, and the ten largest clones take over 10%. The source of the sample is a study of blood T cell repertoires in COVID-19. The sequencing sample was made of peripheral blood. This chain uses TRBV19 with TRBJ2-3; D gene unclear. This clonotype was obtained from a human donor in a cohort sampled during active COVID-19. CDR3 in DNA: TGTGCCAGTAGTATTGGCCAGACTCCTAGCACAGATACGCAGTATTTT. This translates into CASSIGQTPSTDTQYF.